These T cell receptor beta chains were read from a single sample in a study of blood T cell repertoires in COVID-19. Measured with immunoSEQ multiplex PCR; TCRdb has only the in-frame clones, and not every one. The sample has over 300,000 clones, around 89% seen once. Input material: peripheral blood. Receptor source: a man between 35 and 55 years old with acute or convalescent COVID-19. Both conserved end residues are part of each CDR3. The D gene is left open where the match is weak. Clone size is not always given. Where it is, it says once, few, many or a class for expanded clones.

length | D | J | V | size | CDR3 | DNA
15 | NA | TRBJ2-7 | TRBV9 | NA | CASSVDTGYTYEQYF | TGTGCCAGCAGCGTAGATACAGGATATACCTACGAGCAGTACTTC
13 | NA | TRBJ1-1 | TRBV19 | NA | CASSQGLHTEAFF | TGTGCCAGTAGTCAGGGGCTACACACTGAAGCTTTCTTT
16 | NA | TRBJ2-2 | TRBV7-9 | NA | CASSRQGGGSTGELFF | TGTGCCAGCAGCCGGCAGGGGGGAGGCAGCACCGGGGAGCTGTTTTTT
15 | NA | TRBJ1-2 | TRBV6-5 | NA | CASIERAFQGGGYTF | TGTGCCAGCATCGAACGGGCCTTCCAAGGGGGTGGCTACACCTTC
13 | TRBD1 | TRBJ1-2 | TRBV11-2 | NA | CASTGTGNYGYTF | TGTGCCAGCACCGGGACAGGGAACTATGGCTACACCTTC
15 | TRBD2 | TRBJ2-7 | TRBV27 | NA | CASRPGGTSSYEQYF | TGTGCCAGCAGACCCGGGGGGACCAGCTCCTACGAGCAGTACTTC
14 | TRBD1 | TRBJ1-4 | TRBV5-4 | NA | CASSSGDRREKLFF | TGTGCCAGCAGCTCGGGGGACAGGCGAGAAAAACTGTTTTTT
16 | NA | TRBJ2-1 | TRBV28 | NA | CASSAAAGWSYNEQFF | TGTGCCAGCAGTGCTGCCGCAGGGTGGTCCTACAATGAGCAGTTCTTC
20 | TRBD2 | TRBJ2-7 | TRBV19 | NA | CASSIDPLYLAGGLGYEQYF | TGTGCCAGTAGTATAGATCCATTATATTTAGCGGGAGGGCTGGGGTACGAGCAGTACTTC
14 | NA | TRBJ1-1 | TRBV11-1 | NA | CASSLKPGPTEAFF | TGTGCCAGCAGCTTAAAACCAGGGCCCACTGAAGCTTTCTTT
13 | NA | TRBJ2-7 | TRBV13 | NA | CASSSGLDYEQYF | TGTGCCAGCAGCTCCGGACTCGACTACGAGCAGTACTTC
14 | TRBD2 | TRBJ2-1 | TRBV7-3 | NA | CASSHGTTDNEQFF | TGTGCCAGCAGCCATGGGACTACCGACAATGAGCAGTTCTTC
18 | TRBD1 | TRBJ1-2 | TRBV2 | NA | CASSEALLWDRDWGGYTF | TGTGCCAGCAGTGAAGCGCTGTTATGGGACAGGGATTGGGGTGGCTACACCTTC
15 | TRBD1 | TRBJ2-1 | TRBV28 | once | CASSRDRGGYNEQFF | TGTGCCAGCAGCCGAGACAGGGGAGGCTACAATGAGCAGTTCTTC
13 | NA | TRBJ2-7 | TRBV7-9 | NA | CASSLVGNYEQYF | TGTGCCAGCAGCTTAGTTGGCAACTACGAGCAGTACTTC
15 | TRBD1 | TRBJ1-2 | TRBV4-2 | NA | CASSKGGTANYGYTF | TGTGCCAGCAGCAAAGGAGGGACAGCTAACTATGGCTACACCTTC
14 | NA | TRBJ1-1 | TRBV6-5 | NA | CASSYEGGFPEAFF | TGTGCCAGCAGTTACGAGGGAGGTTTTCCTGAAGCTTTCTTT
13 | NA | TRBJ2-3 | TRBV5-4 | NA | CASADRTSDTQYF | TGTGCCAGTGCAGACAGGACCTCAGATACGCAGTATTTT
13 | NA | TRBJ1-2 | TRBV30 | NA | CAWINPGDFGYTF | TGTGCCTGGATCAACCCGGGAGACTTCGGCTACACCTTC
17 | TRBD1 | TRBJ1-1 | TRBV15 | NA | CATSRGPDRGGTTEAFF | TGTGCCACCAGCAGAGGCCCGGACAGGGGAGGGACCACTGAAGCTTTCTTT
11 | NA | TRBJ2-2 | TRBV6-6 | NA | CASKGGGELFF | TGTGCCAGCAAAGGGGGAGGGGAGCTGTTTTTT
15 | TRBD1 | TRBJ2-1 | TRBV5-1 | NA | CASSPGTDSYNEQFF | TGCGCCAGCAGCCCCGGGACAGACAGTTACAATGAGCAGTTCTTC
15 | TRBD1 | TRBJ1-3 | TRBV11-2 | once | CASSRDRSSGNTIYF | TGTGCCAGCAGCCGGGACAGGAGCTCTGGAAACACCATATATTTT
15 | NA | TRBJ2-7 | TRBV27 | NA | CASSFEIGRTYEQYF | TGTGCCAGCAGTTTCGAAATTGGCAGGACCTACGAGCAGTACTTC
11 | NA | TRBJ2-7 | TRBV28 | once | CASSFSYEQYF | TGTGCCAGCAGTTTTAGCTACGAGCAGTACTTC
12 | TRBD1 | TRBJ2-7 | TRBV10-2 | NA | CAVQGATYEQYF | TGCGCCGTTCAGGGGGCTACCTACGAGCAGTACTTC
17 | NA | TRBJ2-2 | TRBV18 | NA | CASSPMGANRRSGELFF | TGTGCCAGCTCACCAATGGGGGCCAACCGAAGGTCCGGGGAGCTGTTTTTT